These T cell receptor beta chains were read from a single sample in a study of PD-L1 blockade in urothelial cancer. The protocol was immunoSEQ multiplex PCR, while the TCRdb copy is restricted to in-frame clones and leaves out a portion. The sample holds more than 80,000 clones, about 81% seen once. Sequenced here: PBMCs, sampled around atezolizumab (anti-PD-L1) treatment. The receptors stem from a man aged 65 to 79 with urothelial cancer. Both conserved end residues are part of each CDR3. A D gene is named only where the DNA matches it firmly. Size is omitted from some rows. Given values are once, few, many or a class for expanded clones.

j_call: TRBJ2-5; clone_size: -; d_call: -; v_call: TRBV5-1; cdr3_aa: CASSSLPGSTETQYF; cdr3_nt: TGCGCCAGCAGCTCGCTACCGGGGTCTACGGAGACCCAGTACTTC
j_call: TRBJ1-3; clone_size: -; d_call: -; v_call: TRBV19; cdr3_aa: CASRTATGNTIYF; cdr3_nt: TGTGCCAGCCGGACTGCCACTGGAAACACCATATATTTT
j_call: TRBJ2-3; clone_size: -; d_call: TRBD2; v_call: TRBV5-1; cdr3_aa: CASSPLAGASTDTQYF; cdr3_nt: TGCGCCAGCAGCCCCCTAGCGGGGGCGAGCACAGATACGCAGTATTTT
j_call: TRBJ2-7; clone_size: -; d_call: -; v_call: TRBV11-2; cdr3_aa: CASSLDSPASDRSYEQYF; cdr3_nt: TGTGCCAGCAGCTTAGATTCCCCGGCTAGCGACCGATCCTACGAGCAGTACTTC
j_call: TRBJ2-2; clone_size: -; d_call: -; v_call: TRBV2; cdr3_aa: CASQKEGETGELFF; cdr3_nt: TGTGCCAGCCAAAAAGAGGGGGAAACCGGGGAGCTGTTTTTT
j_call: TRBJ2-1; clone_size: -; d_call: -; v_call: TRBV7-2; cdr3_aa: CASSLGLASYNEQFF; cdr3_nt: TGTGCCAGCAGCTTAGGTCTAGCGTCGTACAATGAGCAGTTCTTC
j_call: TRBJ1-6; clone_size: -; d_call: TRBD1; v_call: TRBV6-5; cdr3_aa: CASRLGQAYNSPLHF; cdr3_nt: TGTGCCAGCAGACTAGGACAGGCCTATAATTCACCCCTCCACTTT
j_call: TRBJ1-3; clone_size: -; d_call: -; v_call: TRBV2; cdr3_aa: CASNPKTDGIGNTIYF; cdr3_nt: TGTGCCAGCAACCCCAAGACGGACGGGATTGGAAACACCATATATTTT
j_call: TRBJ1-5; clone_size: -; d_call: -; v_call: TRBV19; cdr3_aa: CASILQGSNQPQHF; cdr3_nt: TGTGCCAGTATTTTACAGGGTAGCAATCAGCCCCAGCATTTT
j_call: TRBJ2-2; clone_size: -; d_call: -; v_call: TRBV21-1; cdr3_aa: CARDRRNTGELFF; cdr3_nt: TGTGCCAGAGACAGGCGGAACACCGGGGAGCTGTTTTTT
j_call: TRBJ1-3; clone_size: -; d_call: TRBD1; v_call: TRBV10-3; cdr3_aa: CAISGQGFSGNTIYF; cdr3_nt: TGTGCCATCAGTGGACAGGGATTCTCTGGAAACACCATATATTTT
j_call: TRBJ2-3; clone_size: -; d_call: -; v_call: TRBV9; cdr3_aa: CASSGRSHTDTQYF; cdr3_nt: TGTGCCAGCAGCGGGAGGTCCCACACAGATACGCAGTATTTT
j_call: TRBJ2-7; clone_size: -; d_call: -; v_call: TRBV30; cdr3_aa: CAWSVEGLEQYF; cdr3_nt: TGTGCCTGGAGTGTTGAGGGTCTCGAGCAGTACTTC
j_call: TRBJ2-1; clone_size: -; d_call: TRBD1; v_call: TRBV23-1; cdr3_aa: CALGTGETSSYNEQFF; cdr3_nt: TGCGCCCTCGGGACAGGGGAAACAAGCTCCTACAATGAGCAGTTCTTC
j_call: TRBJ2-1; clone_size: -; d_call: TRBD1; v_call: TRBV19; cdr3_aa: CASSADRGINEQFF; cdr3_nt: TGTGCCAGTAGTGCGGACAGGGGCATCAATGAGCAGTTCTTC
j_call: TRBJ1-2; clone_size: -; d_call: -; v_call: TRBV6-6; cdr3_aa: CASTKGGAFYGYTF; cdr3_nt: TGTGCCAGCACCAAGGGCGGGGCGTTCTATGGCTACACCTTC
j_call: TRBJ2-7; clone_size: once; d_call: -; v_call: TRBV19; cdr3_aa: CASSGRVQGNSYEQYF; cdr3_nt: TGTGCCAGTAGTGGCCGGGTACAGGGCAATTCCTACGAGCAGTACTTC
j_call: TRBJ2-1; clone_size: -; d_call: TRBD2; v_call: TRBV5-1; cdr3_aa: CASSLQAGGYNEQFF; cdr3_nt: TGCGCCAGCAGCTTACAAGCGGGGGGGTACAATGAGCAGTTCTTC
j_call: TRBJ2-2; clone_size: -; d_call: -; v_call: TRBV19; cdr3_aa: CASSMRGGNTGELFF; cdr3_nt: TGTGCCAGTAGTATGAGGGGGGGGAACACCGGGGAGCTGTTTTTT
j_call: TRBJ1-1; clone_size: few; d_call: -; v_call: TRBV19; cdr3_aa: CASSSRVPNTEAFF; cdr3_nt: TGTGCCAGTAGCTCCAGGGTACCAAACACTGAAGCTTTCTTT
j_call: TRBJ2-1; clone_size: -; d_call: TRBD2; v_call: TRBV5-1; cdr3_aa: CASSPPSSGRAGEQFF; cdr3_nt: TGCGCCAGCAGCCCTCCTTCCAGCGGGAGGGCTGGTGAGCAGTTCTTC
j_call: TRBJ1-5; clone_size: -; d_call: TRBD1; v_call: TRBV5-1; cdr3_aa: CASSLGTGGSNQPQHF; cdr3_nt: TGCGCCAGCAGCTTGGGGACAGGGGGTAGCAATCAGCCCCAGCATTTT
j_call: TRBJ1-2; clone_size: -; d_call: TRBD1; v_call: TRBV19; cdr3_aa: CASSMDRVGEENGYTF; cdr3_nt: TGTGCCAGTAGTATGGACAGGGTAGGGGAGGAGAATGGCTACACCTTC
j_call: TRBJ1-4; clone_size: once; d_call: -; v_call: TRBV6-5; cdr3_aa: CASSDIQANEKLFF; cdr3_nt: TGTGCCAGCAGTGACATTCAGGCGAATGAAAAACTGTTTTTT
j_call: TRBJ2-5; clone_size: -; d_call: -; v_call: TRBV27; cdr3_aa: CASSLWQGTRETQYF; cdr3_nt: TGTGCCAGCAGTTTATGGCAGGGCACCCGCGAGACCCAGTACTTC
j_call: TRBJ2-5; clone_size: -; d_call: TRBD2; v_call: TRBV19; cdr3_aa: CASTTPGLAGGKETQYF; cdr3_nt: TGTGCCAGTACCACACCGGGACTAGCGGGGGGGAAAGAGACCCAGTACTTC
j_call: TRBJ2-2; clone_size: -; d_call: TRBD2; v_call: TRBV18; cdr3_aa: CASSLAGGNTGELFF; cdr3_nt: TGTGCCAGCTCCCTAGCGGGAGGAAACACCGGGGAGCTGTTTTTT
j_call: TRBJ1-3; clone_size: once; d_call: -; v_call: TRBV9; cdr3_aa: CASSAQTGSGNTIYF; cdr3_nt: TGTGCCAGCAGCGCCCAAACAGGGTCTGGAAACACCATATATTTT
j_call: TRBJ2-5; clone_size: few; d_call: -; v_call: TRBV6-1; cdr3_aa: CASSKGVQETQYF; cdr3_nt: TGTGCCAGCAGTAAAGGAGTGCAAGAGACCCAGTACTTC
j_call: TRBJ2-1; clone_size: -; d_call: TRBD2; v_call: TRBV5-4; cdr3_aa: CASSLTSGGSSYNEQFF; cdr3_nt: TGTGCCAGCAGTTTGACTAGCGGGGGGAGCTCCTACAATGAGCAGTTCTTC
j_call: TRBJ1-3; clone_size: -; d_call: -; v_call: TRBV4-1; cdr3_aa: CASSRLQGTGNTIYF; cdr3_nt: TGCGCCAGCAGCCGGTTACAGGGAACTGGAAACACCATATATTTT
j_call: TRBJ1-5; clone_size: -; d_call: -; v_call: TRBV6-5; cdr3_aa: CASTYGGGPQHF; cdr3_nt: TGTGCCAGCACCTACGGGGGTGGGCCCCAGCATTTT
j_call: TRBJ1-1; clone_size: -; d_call: -; v_call: TRBV30; cdr3_aa: CAGGRKNTEAFF; cdr3_nt: TGTGCCGGGGGCAGGAAGAACACTGAAGCTTTCTTT